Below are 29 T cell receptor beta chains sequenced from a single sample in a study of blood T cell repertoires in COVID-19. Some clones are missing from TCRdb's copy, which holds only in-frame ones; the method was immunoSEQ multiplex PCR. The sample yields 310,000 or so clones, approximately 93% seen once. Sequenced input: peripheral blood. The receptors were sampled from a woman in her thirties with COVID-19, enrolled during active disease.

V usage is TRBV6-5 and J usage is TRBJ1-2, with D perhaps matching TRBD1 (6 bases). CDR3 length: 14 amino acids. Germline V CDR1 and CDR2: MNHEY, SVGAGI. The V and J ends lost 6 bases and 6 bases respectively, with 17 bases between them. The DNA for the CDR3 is TGTGCCAGCAGAAATTCCCGGGACACCCATGGCTACACCTTC. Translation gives CASRNSRDTHGYTF.

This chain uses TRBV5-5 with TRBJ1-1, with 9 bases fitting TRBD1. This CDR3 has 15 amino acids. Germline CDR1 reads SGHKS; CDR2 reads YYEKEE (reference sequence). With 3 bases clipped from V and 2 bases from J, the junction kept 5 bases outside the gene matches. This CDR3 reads CASSWTGVYNTEAFF. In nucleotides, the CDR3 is TGTGCCAGCAGCTGGACAGGGGTGTACAACACTGAAGCTTTCTTT.

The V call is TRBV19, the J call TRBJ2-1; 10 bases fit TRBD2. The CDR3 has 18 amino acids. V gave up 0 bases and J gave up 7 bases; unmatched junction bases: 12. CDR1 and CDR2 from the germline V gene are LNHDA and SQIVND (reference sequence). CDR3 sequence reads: CASSIDLSAGGPRNEQFF. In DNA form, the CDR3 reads TGTGCCAGTAGTATAGATCTTTCAGCGGGAGGGCCTCGGAATGAGCAGTTCTTC.

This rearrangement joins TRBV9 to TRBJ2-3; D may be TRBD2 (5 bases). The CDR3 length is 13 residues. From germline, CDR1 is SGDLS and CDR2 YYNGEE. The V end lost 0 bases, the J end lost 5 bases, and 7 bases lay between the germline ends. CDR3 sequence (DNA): TGTGCCAGCAGCGTAGGAGGGAGAGATACGCAGTATTTT. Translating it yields CASSVGGRDTQYF.

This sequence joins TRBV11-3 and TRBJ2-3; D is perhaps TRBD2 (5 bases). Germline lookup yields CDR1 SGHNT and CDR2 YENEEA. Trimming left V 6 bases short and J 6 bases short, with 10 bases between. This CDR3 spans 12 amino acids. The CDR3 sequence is CASSAGEDTQYF. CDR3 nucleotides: TGTGCCAGCAGTGCCGGGGAGGATACGCAGTATTTT.

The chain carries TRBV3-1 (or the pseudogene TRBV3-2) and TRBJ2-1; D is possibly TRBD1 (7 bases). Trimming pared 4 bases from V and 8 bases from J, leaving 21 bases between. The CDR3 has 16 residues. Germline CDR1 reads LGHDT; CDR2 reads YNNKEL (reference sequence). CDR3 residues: CASSLSPQGEVYEQFF. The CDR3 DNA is TGTGCCAGCAGCCTCTCACCCCAGGGGGAGGTCTATGAGCAGTTCTTC.

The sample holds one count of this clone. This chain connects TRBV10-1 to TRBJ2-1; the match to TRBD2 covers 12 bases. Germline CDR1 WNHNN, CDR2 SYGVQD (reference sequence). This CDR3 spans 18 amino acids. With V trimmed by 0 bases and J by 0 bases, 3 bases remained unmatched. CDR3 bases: TGCGCCAGCAGTGAGTCTCTGACTAGCGGGAGCTCCTACAATGAGCAGTTCTTC. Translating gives CASSESLTSGSSYNEQFF.

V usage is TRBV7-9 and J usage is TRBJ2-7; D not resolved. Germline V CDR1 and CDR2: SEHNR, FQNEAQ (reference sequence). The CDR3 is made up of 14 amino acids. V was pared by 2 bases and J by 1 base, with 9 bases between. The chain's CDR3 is CASSLIAASYEQYF. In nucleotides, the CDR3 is TGTGCCAGCAGCTTAATTGCGGCTTCCTACGAGCAGTACTTC.

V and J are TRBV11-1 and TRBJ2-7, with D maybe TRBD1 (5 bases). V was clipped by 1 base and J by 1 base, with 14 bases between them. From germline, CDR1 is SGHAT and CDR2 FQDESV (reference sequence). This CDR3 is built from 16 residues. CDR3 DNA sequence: TGTGCCAGCAGCTTAGGATCCCAGGGAAGATCCTACGAGCAGTACTTC. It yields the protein CASSLGSQGRSYEQYF. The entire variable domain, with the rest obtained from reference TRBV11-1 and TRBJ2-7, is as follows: EAEVAQSPRYKITEKSQAVAFWCDPISGHATLYWYRQILGQGPELLVQFQDESVVDDSQLPKDRFSAERLKGVDSTLKIQPAELGDSAMYLCASSLGSQGRSYEQYFGPGTRLTVT.

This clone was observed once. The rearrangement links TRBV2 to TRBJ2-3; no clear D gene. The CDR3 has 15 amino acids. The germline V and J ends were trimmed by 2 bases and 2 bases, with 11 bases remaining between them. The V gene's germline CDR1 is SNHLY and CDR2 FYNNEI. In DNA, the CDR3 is TGTGCCAGCAGTGAACTAGACCCGATCACAGATACGCAGTATTTT. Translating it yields CASSELDPITDTQYF.

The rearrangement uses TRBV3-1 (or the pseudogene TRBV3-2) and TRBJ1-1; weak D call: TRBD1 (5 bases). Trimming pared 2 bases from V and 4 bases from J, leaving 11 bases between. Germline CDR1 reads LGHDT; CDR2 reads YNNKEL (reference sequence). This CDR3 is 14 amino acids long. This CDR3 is CASSQQGSSTEAFF. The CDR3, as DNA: TGTGCCAGCAGCCAACAGGGTTCGTCCACTGAAGCTTTCTTT.

As DNA, the CDR3 is TGTGCCAGTAGTATGGGGGGGATCTATAGCAATCAGCCCCAGCATTTT. It specifies CASSMGGIYSNQPQHF. This chain links TRBV19 with TRBJ1-5; perhaps TRBD1 as D (5 bases). With 3 bases removed from V and 0 bases from J, the gap between germline ends came to 12 bases. The CDR3 has 16 amino acids. Germline assignment: CDR1 LNHDA and CDR2 SQIVND (reference sequence).

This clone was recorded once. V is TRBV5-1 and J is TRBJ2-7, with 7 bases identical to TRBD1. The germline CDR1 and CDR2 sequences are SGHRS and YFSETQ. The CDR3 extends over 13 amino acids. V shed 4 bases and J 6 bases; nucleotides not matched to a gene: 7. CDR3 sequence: CASSPAAGGEQYF. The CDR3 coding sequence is TGCGCCAGCAGCCCCGCCGCAGGGGGCGAGCAGTACTTC.

The CDR3 nucleotides are TGTGCCAGCAGCTCCCGGGACAGGGGCTCCCAGGGCCAGTACTTC. Translation gives CASSSRDRGSQGQYF. The V and J genes are TRBV5-8 and TRBJ2-5; 10 nucleotides line up with TRBD1. The germline CDR1 and CDR2 sequences are SGHTS and YDEGEE. The junction had 12 bases not matched to a gene; V was cut back by 3 bases and J by 10 bases. CDR3 length: 15 residues.

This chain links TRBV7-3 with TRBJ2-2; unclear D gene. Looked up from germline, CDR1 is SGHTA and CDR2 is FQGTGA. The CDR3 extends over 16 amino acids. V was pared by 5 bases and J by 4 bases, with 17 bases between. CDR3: CASSPSREKSTGELFF. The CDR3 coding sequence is TGTGCCAGCAGCCCAAGTCGAGAGAAGTCCACCGGGGAGCTGTTTTTT.

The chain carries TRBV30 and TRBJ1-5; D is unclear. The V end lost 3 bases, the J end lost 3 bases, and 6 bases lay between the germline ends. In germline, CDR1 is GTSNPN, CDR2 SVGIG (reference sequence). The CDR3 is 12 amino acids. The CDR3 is CAWSKFNQPQHF. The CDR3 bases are TGTGCCTGGAGCAAATTCAATCAGCCCCAGCATTTT.

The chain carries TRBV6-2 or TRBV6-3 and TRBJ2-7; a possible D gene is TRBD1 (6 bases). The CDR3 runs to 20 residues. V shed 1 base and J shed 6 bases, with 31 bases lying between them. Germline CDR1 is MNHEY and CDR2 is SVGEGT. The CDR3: CASSYLSLGEPGARQGEQYF. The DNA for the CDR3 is TGTGCCAGCAGTTACTTATCTCTAGGGGAGCCAGGGGCTCGCCAGGGCGAGCAGTACTTC.

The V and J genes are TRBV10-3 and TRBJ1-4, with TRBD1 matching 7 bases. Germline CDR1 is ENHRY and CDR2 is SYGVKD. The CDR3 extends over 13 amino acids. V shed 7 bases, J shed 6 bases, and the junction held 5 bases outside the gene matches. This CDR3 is CAIKGQEDEKLFF. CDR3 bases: TGTGCCATCAAAGGACAGGAGGATGAAAAACTGTTTTTT.

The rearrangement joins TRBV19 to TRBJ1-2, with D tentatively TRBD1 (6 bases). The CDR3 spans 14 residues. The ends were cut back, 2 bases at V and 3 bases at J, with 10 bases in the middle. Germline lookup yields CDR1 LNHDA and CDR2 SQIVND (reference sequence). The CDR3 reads CASSISPGDYGYTF. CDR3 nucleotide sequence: TGTGCCAGTAGTATATCTCCAGGGGACTATGGCTACACCTTC.

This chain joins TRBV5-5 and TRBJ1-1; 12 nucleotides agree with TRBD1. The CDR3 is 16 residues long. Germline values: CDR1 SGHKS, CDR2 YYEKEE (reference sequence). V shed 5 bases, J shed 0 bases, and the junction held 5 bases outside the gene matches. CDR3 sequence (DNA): TGTGCCAGCAGTTCCGGGACAGGGGGCTTGAACACTGAAGCTTTCTTT. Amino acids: CASSSGTGGLNTEAFF.

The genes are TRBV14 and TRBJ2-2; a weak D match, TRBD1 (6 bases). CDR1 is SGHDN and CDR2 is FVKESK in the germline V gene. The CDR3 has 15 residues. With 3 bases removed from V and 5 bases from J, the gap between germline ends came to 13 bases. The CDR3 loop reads CASSQPTGSTGELFF. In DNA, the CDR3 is TGTGCCAGCAGCCAGCCGACAGGAAGTACCGGGGAGCTGTTTTTT.

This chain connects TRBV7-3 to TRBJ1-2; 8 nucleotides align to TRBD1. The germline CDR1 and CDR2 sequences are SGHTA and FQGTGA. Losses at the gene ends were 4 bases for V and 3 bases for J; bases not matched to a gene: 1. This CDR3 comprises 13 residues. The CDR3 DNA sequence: TGTGCCAGCAGCTCACAGGGGGACTATGGCTACACCTTC. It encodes CASSSQGDYGYTF.

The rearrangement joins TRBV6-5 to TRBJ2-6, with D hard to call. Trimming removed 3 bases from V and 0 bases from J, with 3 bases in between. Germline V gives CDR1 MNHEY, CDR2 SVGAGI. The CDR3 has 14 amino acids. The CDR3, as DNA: TGTGCCAGCAGTTATTACTCTGGGGCCAACGTCCTGACTTTC. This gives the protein CASSYYSGANVLTF.

The CDR3 DNA reads as TGTGCCAGCAGTGACGGGAATTCATACGAGCAGTACTTC. Protein product: CASSDGNSYEQYF. The chain uses TRBV6-6 and TRBJ2-7; possibly TRBD2 for D (5 bases). The CDR3 extends over 13 amino acids. V lost 5 bases, J lost 4 bases, and 12 bases lay in between. CDR1 and CDR2 (germline): MNHNY, SVGAGI (reference sequence).

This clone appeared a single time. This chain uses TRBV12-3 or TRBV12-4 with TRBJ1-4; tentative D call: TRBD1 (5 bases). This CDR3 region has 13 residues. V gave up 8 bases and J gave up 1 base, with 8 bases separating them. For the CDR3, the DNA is TGTGCCAGCCGCAGGGTAACTAATGAAAAACTGTTTTTT. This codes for CASRRVTNEKLFF.

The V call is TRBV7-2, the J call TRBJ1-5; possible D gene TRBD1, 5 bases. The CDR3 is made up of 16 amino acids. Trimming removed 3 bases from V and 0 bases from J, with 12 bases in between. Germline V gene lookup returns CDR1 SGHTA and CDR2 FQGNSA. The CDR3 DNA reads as TGTGCCAGCAGCTTTGGATACAGGTATAGCAATCAGCCCCAGCATTTT. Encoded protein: CASSFGYRYSNQPQHF. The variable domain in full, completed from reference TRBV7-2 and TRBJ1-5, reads GAGVSQSPSNKVTEKGKDVELRCDPISGHTALYWYRQSLGQGLEFLIYFQGNSAPDKSGLPSDRFSAERTGGSVSTLTIQRTQQEDSAVYLCASSFGYRYSNQPQHFGDGTRLSIL.

The CDR3 spells CASSSEGDTEAFF. The CDR3 DNA reads as TGTGCCAGCAGCTCGGAGGGCGACACTGAAGCTTTCTTT. This chain connects TRBV28 to TRBJ1-1; D is unclear. Trimming took 6 bases from V and 3 from J, leaving 11 bases between them. The CDR3 is made up of 13 amino acids. Germline-derived CDR1 and CDR2 are MDHEN and SYDVKM. The full variable domain, its missing parts supplied by reference TRBV28 and TRBJ1-1, is DVKVTQSSRYLVKRTGEKVFLECVQDMDHENMFWYRQDPGLGLRLIYFSYDVKMKEKGDIPEGYSVSREKKERFSLILESASTNQTSMYLCASSSEGDTEAFFGQGTRLTVV.

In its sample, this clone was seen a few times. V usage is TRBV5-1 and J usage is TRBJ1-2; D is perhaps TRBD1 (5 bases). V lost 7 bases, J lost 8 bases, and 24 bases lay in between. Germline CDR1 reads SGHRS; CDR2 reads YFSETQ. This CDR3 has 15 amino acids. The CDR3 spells CASRVGQGNLVGYTF. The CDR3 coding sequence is TGCGCCAGCCGGGTAGGGCAGGGCAATCTCGTAGGCTACACCTTC.

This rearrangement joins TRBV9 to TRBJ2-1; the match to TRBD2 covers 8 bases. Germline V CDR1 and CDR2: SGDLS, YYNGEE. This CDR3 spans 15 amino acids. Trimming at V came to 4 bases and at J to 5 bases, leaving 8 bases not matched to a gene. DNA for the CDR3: TGTGCCAGCAGCATCAGCGGGAGTACCCACAATGAGCAGTTCTTC. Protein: CASSISGSTHNEQFF.